This T cell receptor (beta chain) was recorded in a study of long-term antiretroviral therapy in people with HIV. Germline V gives CDR1 LGHNT, CDR2 FRNRAP. The CDR3 has 12 amino acids. V lost 3 bases and J lost 7; bases outside the gene matches: 0. The immunoSEQ assay was v3.0, run at survey level. The protocol was immunoSEQ multiplex PCR, while the TCRdb copy is restricted to in-frame clones and leaves out a portion. The repertoire has tens of thousands of clones, 65% to 90% of them found once; the top ten carry less than 5.5%. The specimen was unsorted PBMCs, collected about 3.3 years after starting antiretroviral therapy. The receptor was derived from a man younger than 35 with HIV. V is TRBV12-5 and J is TRBJ2-1; 7 bases match TRBD1. CDR3 amino acids: CASGFRGNEQFF. Written as DNA, the CDR3 is TGTGCTAGTGGTTTCAGGGGGAATGAGCAGTTCTTC.